This entry features one T cell receptor beta chain sequence. No antigen is known for it. Using immunoSEQ multiplex PCR, the repertoire was profiled, and TCRdb retains in-frame clones only, with some absent. This table has approximately 140,000 clones, about 89% appearing once. Trimming stripped 1 base from V and 1 base from J, with 13 bases between. CDR3 length: 16 amino acids. Germline lookup yields CDR1 SGHRS and CDR2 YFSETQ. These data originate in a study of T cell responses to AZD1222 COVID-19 vaccine. Timing groups of about 4 and about 12 weeks for second doses were pooled. Whole-study findings and limits: Repertoire sampling was restricted to post-peak T cell response timepoints.

The receptor was isolated from an adult who received the AZD1222 COVID-19 vaccine. The chain recombines TRBV5-1 with TRBJ2-3; D might be TRBD2 (6 bases). This material consisted of peripheral blood, taken 28 days after the second AZD1222 dose. The DNA of the CDR3 is TGCGCCAGCAGCTTGACCGGGAGTGGGGGCACAGATACGCAGTATTTT. Its translation is CASSLTGSGGTDTQYF.